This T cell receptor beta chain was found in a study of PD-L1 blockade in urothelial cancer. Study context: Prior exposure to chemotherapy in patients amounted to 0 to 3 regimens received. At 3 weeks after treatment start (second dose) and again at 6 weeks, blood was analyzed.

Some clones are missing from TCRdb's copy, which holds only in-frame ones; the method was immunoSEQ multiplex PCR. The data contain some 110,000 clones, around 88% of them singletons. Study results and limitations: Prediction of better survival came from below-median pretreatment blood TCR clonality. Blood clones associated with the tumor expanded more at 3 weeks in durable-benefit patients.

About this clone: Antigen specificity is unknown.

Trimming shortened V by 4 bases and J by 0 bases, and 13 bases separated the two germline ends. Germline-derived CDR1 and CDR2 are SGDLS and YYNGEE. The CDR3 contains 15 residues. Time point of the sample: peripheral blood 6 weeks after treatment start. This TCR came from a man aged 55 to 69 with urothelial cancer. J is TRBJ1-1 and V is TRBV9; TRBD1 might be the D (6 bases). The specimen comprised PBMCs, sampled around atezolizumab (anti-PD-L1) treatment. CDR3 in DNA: TGTGCCAGCAGCATACAGGGAACCATGAACACTGAAGCTTTCTTT. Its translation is CASSIQGTMNTEAFF. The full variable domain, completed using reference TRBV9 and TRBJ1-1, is DSGVTQTPKHLITATGQRVTLRCSPRSGDLSVYWYQQSLDQGLQFLIQYYNGEERAKGNILERFSAQQFPDLHSELNLSSLELGDSALYFCASSIQGTMNTEAFFGQGTRLTVV.